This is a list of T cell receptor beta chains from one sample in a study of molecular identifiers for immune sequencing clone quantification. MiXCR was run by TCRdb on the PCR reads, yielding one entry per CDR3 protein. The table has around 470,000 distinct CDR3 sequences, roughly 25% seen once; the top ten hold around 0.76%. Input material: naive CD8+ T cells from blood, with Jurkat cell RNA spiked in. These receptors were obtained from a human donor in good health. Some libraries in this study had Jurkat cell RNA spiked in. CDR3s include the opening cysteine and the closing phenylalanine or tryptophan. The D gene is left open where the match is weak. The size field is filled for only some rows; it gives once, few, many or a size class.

TGTGCCAGCAGCTGGACAGGGGCCGAAGAGACCCAGTACTTC CASSWTGAEETQYF TRBJ2-5 many TRBV2 TRBD1
TGTGCCATCAGTGAGCCCGCTATTGGTGAGGGGGAGCGCGAGCAGTACTTC CAISEPAIGEGEREQYF TRBJ2-7 few TRBV10-3 -
TGTGCCAGCAGTTACGGGGGACGGGGCACAGATACGCAGTATTTT CASSYGGRGTDTQYF TRBJ2-3 many TRBV6-5 -
TGTGCCAGCAGACTAGCGGGAGTGGAGCAGTTCTTC CASRLAGVEQFF TRBJ2-1 once TRBV12-3/TRBV12-4 TRBD2
TGTGCCAGCAGTCCGTGGACTGGTTCTGAAGCTTTCTTT CASSPWTGSEAFF TRBJ1-1 many TRBV28 -
TGTGCCAGCAGCCCACTAGCGGGAGGGGGGTACGAGCAGTACTTC CASSPLAGGGYEQYF TRBJ2-7 - TRBV9 TRBD2
TGCAGCGTGGCGACCTTCGGGACTAGCGGCCACGAGCAGTACTTC CSVATFGTSGHEQYF TRBJ2-7 many TRBV29-1 TRBD2
TGTGCCAGCAGCCCGAAGACAGGTGGTCAGCCCCAGCATTTT CASSPKTGGQPQHF TRBJ1-5 few TRBV27 -
TGTGCCAGCAGCCCGGGACAGGGGCCTGACTACGAGCAGTACTTC CASSPGQGPDYEQYF TRBJ2-7 few TRBV13 TRBD1
TGTGCCGGCTCACCACCGGCAGGGCCAGATACGCAGTATTTT CAGSPPAGPDTQYF TRBJ2-3 once TRBV18 -
TGTGCCAGCAGCGTAGCGGGACCAGATACGCAGTATTTT CASSVAGPDTQYF TRBJ2-3 many TRBV9 -
TGTGCCAGCAGTTACTCGATCGGGTACCAAGAGACCCAGTACTTC CASSYSIGYQETQYF TRBJ2-5 many TRBV6-5 -
TGTGCCAGCAGCCGGCGACAGGGAACCTCCTACGAGCAGTACTTC CASSRRQGTSYEQYF TRBJ2-7 - TRBV9 TRBD1
TGTGCCCGCAGCCAATCAGGAGCACAGGCCAAGAACTATGGCTACACCTTC CARSQSGAQAKNYGYTF TRBJ1-2 - TRBV16 -
TGTGCCAGCAGCTCCATTGGGGCAGGGGGTCAAGAAAAACTGTTTTTT CASSSIGAGGQEKLFF TRBJ1-4 - TRBV7-9 TRBD1
TGTGCCAGCACCACGACTCCGGGACAGGGGGGGGAAAAACTGTTTTTT CASTTTPGQGGEKLFF TRBJ1-4 few TRBV6-5 TRBD1
TGTGCCTGGAGTGAAGGAGGATTGGGTGAAGCTTTCTTT CAWSEGGLGEAFF TRBJ1-1 few TRBV30 -
TGTGCCAGCAGTTTAAGTTATCGGGGGTATTCCTACGAGCAGTACTTC CASSLSYRGYSYEQYF TRBJ2-7 many TRBV28 -
TGTGCCATCAGTGCGACAGGGGGGGATGAGGCTGGCTACACCTTC CAISATGGDEAGYTF TRBJ1-2 few TRBV10-3 TRBD1
TGTGCCAGCAGCGCCAGGACACAGGGAGGTGAAGCTTTCTTT CASSARTQGGEAFF TRBJ1-1 few TRBV5-5 -
TGTGCCAGCAGCCGAGACAGGGGGGTGAACGAGCAGTACTTC CASSRDRGVNEQYF TRBJ2-7 many TRBV14 TRBD1
TGTGCCAGCAGAGGACTAGCGGGATACCAAGAGACCCAGTACTTC CASRGLAGYQETQYF TRBJ2-5 - TRBV27 TRBD2
TGTGCCAGCAGCTTAACTAGCGGGGCCTGGTTTGAGCAGTACTTC CASSLTSGAWFEQYF TRBJ2-7 many TRBV5-6 TRBD2
TGTGCCAGCGGGTTGGGCCTACGGGGCAATCAGCCCCAGCATTTT CASGLGLRGNQPQHF TRBJ1-5 - TRBV28 -
TGCGCCAGCAGCCAAGATTGGATAGCGGCCTACAATGAGCAGTTCTTC CASSQDWIAAYNEQFF TRBJ2-1 once TRBV4-3 -
TGTGCCAGCAGAGAACTTCTGGATCTGTTGGCTGAAGCTTTCTTT CASRELLDLLAEAFF TRBJ1-1 few TRBV2 -
TGTGCCAGCAGCCCCCCAGCGGGAGGGCCCGTTACGCAGTATTTT CASSPPAGGPVTQYF TRBJ2-3 - TRBV5-6 TRBD2